The subject of this entry is one T cell receptor (beta chain). The specificity of this receptor is unknown. The CDR3 extends 3 residues past the end of the read, so its final part is completed from the germline J gene. This entry is derived from a study of T cells in women clearing cervical HPV infection (dated by TCRdb to about 2018). For the wider study: The cases were under 30 women with histologically confirmed HPV16-related CIN3 or worse, and 2 of these cases were invasive cancers. The roughly 27 controls were women who cleared a single incident HPV16 infection within 12 months without developing precancer or cancer. Blood from cases was drawn at the visit where the lesion was first identified, while blood from controls was drawn once the infection was no longer detected. Among cases, blood sampling occurred a median of around 160 days after lesion detection, with an interquartile range of about 80 to 200 days. HLA typing was available for only a few women, so HLA type could not be excluded as a confounder. The exploratory proof-of-principle case-control study was nested within the Guanacaste HPV Natural History Study in Costa Rica and compared TCR repertoires across cervical HPV16 outcomes. Cases and controls were matched on year of sample collection and on age within five years. Cases had a median age of almost 35 years compared with under 40 for controls, and baseline characteristics showed no significant differences between the groups. In the parent cohort, some 10,000 women aged 18 or older were enrolled in Guanacaste, Costa Rica, during about 1993 to 1994 and were followed for seven years. Quality controls consisted of five blinded duplicates per group, for a total of some 60 samples made up of approximately 50 participants and around ten replicates. The research as a whole found: TCR repertoire richness was significantly higher in CIN3+ cases than in controls across sequencing depths, while evenness did not differ. Lower TRBV6-7 relative abundance was observed in cases than in controls (around 0.11% versus 0.15%; Bonferroni P = 0.0008). Whether associations preceded infection or resulted from infection could not be shown with the cross-sectional design, and effector/memory subsets and HPV-specific T cells were not isolated. Because T-cell numbers per sample were unknown, differences in richness could reflect varying T-cell content rather than repertoire biology. Random forest classifiers that combined richness and V gene abundances separated cases from controls with an estimated AUC of 0.83.

The immunoSEQ assay used multiplex PCR to amplify TCR beta CDR3 regions from an average of roughly 1,200 ng of genomic DNA per sample. To correct primer bias, the assay used a complete synthetic TCR repertoire to set an amplification baseline. Amplicons were sequenced on the Illumina platform. Under the source paper's analysis protocol: Sequence errors were corrected by clustering with frequency ratios and a modified nearest-neighbor algorithm, and the sequences were then analyzed in the immunoSEQ Analyzer using IMGT gene definitions. At each rarefaction depth, TCR richness and evenness were averaged over 20 rarefaction repeats, and samples with fewer sequences than the depth were excluded. Wilcoxon rank sum tests with FDR correction were used to compare V, D and J gene relative abundances between the groups. In the blinded duplicates, the intraclass correlation was around 96% for TCR richness and averaged approximately 82% across over 65 gene segments. Drawn from immuneACCESS, this table holds only the in-frame rearrangements with V and J called that TCRdb kept. Clones are partly lost; checked studies trace under half to an unresolved V gene and leave the rest unexplained. The DNA gave D and trimming, while V, J and clone size come from that table. The table kept for this sample lists about 32,000 clones. Of the sample, 5% to 7.5% falls within the top ten clones.

Measured from the cysteine to the phenylalanine, the CDR3 is 15 residues long. Of the CDR3's DNA, 36 bases were read; they are in frame from base 1. V is cut back by 6 bases and J by 1 base, with 5 bases in the junction unmatched. CDR1 and CDR2 (SNHLY, FYNNEI) derive from the germline V gene. Every participant had a single incident cervical HPV16 infection, and prevalent HPV16 infections were excluded. Cervical HPV DNA was detected with MY09/MY11 PCR, and genotyping was done with dot-blot hybridization. Roughly 15 mL of heparinized blood was centrifuged, after which the buffy coat was aliquoted, frozen at -30 degrees C, and then stored at -80 degrees C. QIAGEN kits were used to extract genomic DNA from buffy coat specimens.

The sequencing input was blood buffy coat. The chain uses TRBV2 and TRBJ2-7; a stretch of 11 junction bases matches TRBD2. This clonotype was obtained from a woman between 18 and 70 years old with a cervical HPV16 infection that either progressed to CIN3+ or cleared (not recorded which). The CDR3 bases that were read are TGTGCCAGCAGGGCCGGACTAGCGGGTTCCTACGAG. Translated, it reads CASRAGLAGSYE. The CDR3 in its entirety is CASRAGLAGSYEQYF.